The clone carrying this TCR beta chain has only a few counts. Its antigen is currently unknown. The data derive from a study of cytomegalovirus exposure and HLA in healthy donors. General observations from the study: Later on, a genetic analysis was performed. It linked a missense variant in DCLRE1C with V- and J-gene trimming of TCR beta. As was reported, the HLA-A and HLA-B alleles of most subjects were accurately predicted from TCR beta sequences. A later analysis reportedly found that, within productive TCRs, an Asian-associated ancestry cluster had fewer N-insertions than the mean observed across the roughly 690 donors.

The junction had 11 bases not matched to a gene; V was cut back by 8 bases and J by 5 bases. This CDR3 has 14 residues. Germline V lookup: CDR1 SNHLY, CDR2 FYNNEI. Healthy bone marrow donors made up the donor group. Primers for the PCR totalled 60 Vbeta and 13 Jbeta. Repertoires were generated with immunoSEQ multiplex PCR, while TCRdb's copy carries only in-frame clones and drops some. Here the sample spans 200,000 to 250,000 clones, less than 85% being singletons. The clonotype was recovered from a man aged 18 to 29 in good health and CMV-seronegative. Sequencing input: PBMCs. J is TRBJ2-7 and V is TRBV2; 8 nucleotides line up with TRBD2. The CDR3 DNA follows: TGTGCCAGCGCCTCTACCGGGACTAGAAACGAGCAGTACTTC. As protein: CASASTGTRNEQYF.